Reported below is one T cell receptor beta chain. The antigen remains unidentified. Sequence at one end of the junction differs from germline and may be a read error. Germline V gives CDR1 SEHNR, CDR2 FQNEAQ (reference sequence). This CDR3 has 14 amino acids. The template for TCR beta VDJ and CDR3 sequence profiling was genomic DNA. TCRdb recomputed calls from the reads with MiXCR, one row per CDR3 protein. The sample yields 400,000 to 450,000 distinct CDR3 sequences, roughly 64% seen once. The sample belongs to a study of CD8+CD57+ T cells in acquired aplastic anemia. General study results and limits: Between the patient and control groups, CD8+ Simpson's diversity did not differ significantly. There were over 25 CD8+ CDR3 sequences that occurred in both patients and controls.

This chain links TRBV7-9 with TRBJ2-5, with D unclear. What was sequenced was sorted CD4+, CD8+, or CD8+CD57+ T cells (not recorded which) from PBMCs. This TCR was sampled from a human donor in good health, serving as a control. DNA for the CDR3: TGTGCCAGCGACTCAGAGACACCTAATTCACCCCAGCACTTC. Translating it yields CASDSETPNSPQHF. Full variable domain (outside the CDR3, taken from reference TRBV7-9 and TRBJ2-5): DTGVSQNPRHKITKRGQNVTFRCDPISEHNRLYWYRQTLGQGPEFLTYFQNEAQLEKSRLLSDRFSAERPKGSFSTLEIQRTEQGDSAMYLCASDSETPNSPQHFGPGTRLLVL.